The rows below give T cell receptor beta chains drawn from one sample of a study of technical replicates of blood from several donors. Method: immunoSEQ multiplex PCR; TCRdb's copy keeps in-frame clones and lacks some. This table has around 62,000 clones, about 97% appearing once. The source material was T cells isolated from PBMCs. The origin of the receptors is a human donor in good health. The conserved cysteine and the conserved F or W are not part of the CDR3 here. D genes are given only for firm matches.

V: TRBV19
D: -
CDR3: ASSMGSGVMNTEAF

V: TRBV29-1
D: -
CDR3: SVSGGANYGYT

V: TRBV30
D: -
CDR3: AWREAYEQY

V: TRBV28
D: -
CDR3: ASTLSSYNEQF

V: TRBV6-6
D: TRBD1
CDR3: ASHFYRGSGANVLT

V: TRBV7-8
D: TRBD2
CDR3: ASSLVGGRAGNIQY

V: TRBV7-2
D: -
CDR3: ASSLSLEAF

V: TRBV4-2
D: TRBD2
CDR3: ASSPGGETDTQY

V: TRBV11-2
D: TRBD1
CDR3: ASTRGTGAGETQY

V: TRBV4-2
D: -
CDR3: ASSQDQVAIYGYT

V: TRBV5-6
D: -
CDR3: ASSLGGSWNTEAF